A selection of T cell receptor beta chains follows, all from one sample in a study of T-cell reconstitution after alpha-beta-depleted transplantation in children. MiXCR, run by TCRdb on the PCR reads, gives a single entry per CDR3 protein. The sample lists about 1,000,000 distinct CDR3 sequences, about 29% occurring once. This specimen consisted of PBMCs, mostly from graft donor cells, obtained 360 days after TCRalphabeta/CD19-depleted stem cell transplant. The receptor source for this set is a boy younger than two who had a stem cell transplant for SCID, so the T cells may come from the graft donor. The conserved cysteine and the conserved F or W are not part of the CDR3 here. Each record gives: J gene, V gene, D gene, CDR3 protein. The D gene is left open where the match is weak.

>TRBJ2-3|TRBV5-1|NA
ASSLAAGLDTQY
>TRBJ1-1|TRBV7-9|TRBD1
ASSRPGTGRNTEAF
>TRBJ2-1|TRBV3-1|TRBD2
ASSQDAGLAPNEQF
>TRBJ2-1|TRBV9|NA
ASSAPGLVGGNEQF
>TRBJ2-5|TRBV5-1|NA
ASSRAGEETQY
>TRBJ1-1|TRBV11-1|NA
ASSLGPGTEAF
>TRBJ2-7|TRBV29-1|TRBD2
SVIGLDYEQY
>TRBJ2-1|TRBV5-1|TRBD2
ATSRRGVDEQF
>TRBJ2-3|TRBV28|TRBD2
ASNDRGGGTQY
>TRBJ1-3|TRBV2|NA
ASSERGRRNTIY
>TRBJ2-7|TRBV12-3/TRBV12-4|NA
ASSFMGEQY
>TRBJ1-1|TRBV19|TRBD1
ASTPGQGPYGAF
>TRBJ2-1|TRBV2|NA
ASRGFTSFEGQF
>TRBJ1-4|TRBV11-2|NA
ASSLGGAKSELF
>TRBJ2-2|TRBV12-3/TRBV12-4|NA
ASSPRQDGELF
>TRBJ2-3|TRBV15|TRBD1
ATSLRTGGTDTQY
>TRBJ2-2|TRBV6-5|NA
ASSYRSRGIYTGELF
>TRBJ2-1|TRBV12-3/TRBV12-4|NA
ASSLVLAGQF
>TRBJ1-1|TRBV29-1|TRBD1
SVGAHRGNTEAF
>TRBJ2-6|TRBV5-1|TRBD1
ASSRKDRVSGANVLT
>TRBJ2-7|TRBV5-1|TRBD1
ASSLRVRQGYSYEQY
>TRBJ2-1|TRBV28|NA
ASSFVVETYNEQF
>TRBJ2-3|TRBV24-1|NA
ATGAPSTDTQY
>TRBJ2-7|TRBV6-5|NA
ASSYVQGYEQY
>TRBJ1-1|TRBV4-2|NA
ASSQDRNLLGVTEAF
>TRBJ2-1|TRBV29-1|NA
SVESGLYNEQF
>TRBJ2-7|TRBV12-3/TRBV12-4|NA
ASTGTFTYEQY
>TRBJ2-7|TRBV11-2|NA
ASSLDNVQGFYEQY
>TRBJ2-2|TRBV9|NA
ASSVSGTGRTGELF